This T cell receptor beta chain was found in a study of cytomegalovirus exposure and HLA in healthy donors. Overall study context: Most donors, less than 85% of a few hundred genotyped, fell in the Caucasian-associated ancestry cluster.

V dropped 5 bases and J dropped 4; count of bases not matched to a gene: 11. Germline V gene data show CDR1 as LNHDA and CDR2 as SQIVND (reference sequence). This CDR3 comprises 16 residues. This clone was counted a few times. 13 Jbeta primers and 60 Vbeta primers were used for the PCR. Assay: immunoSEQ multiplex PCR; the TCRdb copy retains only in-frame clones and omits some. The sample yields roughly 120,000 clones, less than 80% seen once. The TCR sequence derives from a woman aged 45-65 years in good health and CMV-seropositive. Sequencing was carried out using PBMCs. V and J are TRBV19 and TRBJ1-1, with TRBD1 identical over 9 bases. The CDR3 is CASSHGQGYRTTEAFF. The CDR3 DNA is TGTGCCAGTAGTCACGGACAGGGGTACCGAACCACTGAAGCTTTCTTT.